Below, 18 T cell receptor beta chains from the same sample are listed, as sequenced in a study of T cells after yellow fever vaccination. TCRdb reprocessed the 5' RACE reads via MiXCR and lists one record per CDR3 protein. The table records 250,000 or so distinct CDR3 sequences, roughly 6.3% of them present only once. The sample was CD4+ T cells sorted from PBMCs, taken on the day of the yellow fever booster vaccination. The receptors here all came from a man aged 25-40 years who received the YFV17D yellow fever vaccine.

The V gene is TRBV20-1, the J gene TRBJ2-7; 9 nucleotides line up with TRBD2. The CDR3 extends over 12 amino acids. Germline CDR1 DFQATT, CDR2 SNEGSKA (reference sequence). CDR3 region: CSLGTSRYEQYF. The CDR3, as DNA: TGCAGCCTCGGGACTAGCCGATACGAGCAGTACTTC.

This chain joins TRBV20-1 and TRBJ2-5; D is undetermined. The V and J ends lost 6 bases and 4 bases respectively, with 12 bases between them. Germline CDR1 DFQATT, CDR2 SNEGSKA (reference sequence). This CDR3 region has 12 residues. CDR3 nucleotide sequence: TGCAGTGCAGGGAACCCAAGAGAGACCCAGTACTTC. Its protein is CSAGNPRETQYF.

The chain is built from TRBV25-1 and TRBJ2-2, with 9 bases that match TRBD1. Germline CDR1 reads MGHDK; CDR2 reads SYGVNS. The CDR3 has 14 residues. Trimming removed 5 bases from V and 11 bases from J; junction bases left unmatched: 9. CDR3 coding DNA: TGTGCCAGCAGTATGGACAGGGGAGGTTCTGAGCTGTTTTTT. It yields the protein CASSMDRGGSELFF.

The rearrangement uses TRBV6-2 or TRBV6-3 and TRBJ2-2; D gene uncertain. The CDR3 runs 15 residues. Germline V gives CDR1 MNHEY, CDR2 SVGEGT. The V and J ends lost 2 bases and 6 bases respectively, with 13 bases between them. The CDR3 sequence is CASSYVGSTAGELFF. The CDR3 nucleotides read TGTGCCAGCAGTTACGTAGGGTCAACGGCCGGGGAGCTGTTTTTT.

The chain recombines TRBV5-1 with TRBJ2-1, with D possibly TRBD2 on 6 matching bases. This CDR3 contains 14 residues. Germline CDR1 is SGHRS and CDR2 is YFSETQ. V was trimmed by 4 bases and J by 3 bases, leaving 11 bases between them. The CDR3 DNA reads TGCGCCAGCAGCGGCGGGAACGGCTACAATGAGCAGTTCTTC. It specifies CASSGGNGYNEQFF.

This clonotype was counted many times. V is TRBV4-3 and J is TRBJ1-5; the D gene is possibly TRBD1 (5 bases). CDR1 and CDR2 (germline): LGHNA, YSLEER. The V gene lost 5 bases and the J gene lost 7 bases, with 12 bases spanning the gap. The CDR3 runs to 13 residues. The DNA for the CDR3 is TGCGCCAGCAGCTTAGACAGCGGGCAGCCCCAGCATTTT. Amino acid sequence: CASSLDSGQPQHF.

At least ten counts were recorded for this clonotype. The chain joins TRBV20-1 to TRBJ2-3; a weak D match, TRBD1 (7 bases). V lost 0 bases and J lost 6, with 19 bases in between. The length of the CDR3 is 16 residues. The V gene's germline CDR1 is DFQATT and CDR2 SNEGSKA (reference sequence). The CDR3 here is CSAREMGRGASDTQYF. CDR3 nucleotides: TGCAGTGCTAGAGAGATGGGCAGGGGGGCATCGGATACGCAGTATTTT.

This clonotype was detected a few times. This rearrangement joins TRBV20-1 to TRBJ2-1; D may be TRBD1 or TRBD2 (5 bases each). The CDR3 covers 12 residues. CDR1 is DFQATT, CDR2 SNEGSKA, per germline (reference sequence). Trimming removed 5 bases from V and 6 bases from J, with 11 bases in between. The CDR3 here is CSARGFSNEQFF. CDR3 DNA sequence: TGCAGTGCTCGGGGCTTTTCCAATGAGCAGTTCTTC.

V usage is TRBV30 and J usage is TRBJ2-5; 9 bases are shared with TRBD2. Germline CDR1 reads GTSNPN; CDR2 reads SVGIG (reference sequence). Unmatched junction bases numbered 7, after V lost 0 bases and J lost 5 bases. This CDR3 has 15 amino acids. Here the CDR3 DNA reads TGTGCCTGGAGTGTAGGTGCTAGCGGGAAGGAGACCCAGTACTTC. It encodes CAWSVGASGKETQYF.

This clonotype has at least ten counts. Here the CDR3 reads CASSSLGTDEQFF. The CDR3 DNA reads as TGTGCCAGCTCTTCGCTCGGGACCGACGAGCAGTTCTTC. This chain joins TRBV18 and TRBJ2-1, with D perhaps matching TRBD1 or TRBD2 (5 bases each). Germline CDR1 KGHSH, CDR2 LQKENI. This CDR3 spans 13 amino acids. V was clipped by 6 bases and J by 10 bases, with 16 bases between them.

This clonotype was observed a handful of times. The chain uses TRBV3-1 and TRBJ2-3; tentative D call: TRBD1 (6 bases). The germline V and J ends were trimmed by 3 bases and 6 bases, with 13 bases remaining between them. The V gene's germline CDR1 is LGHDT and CDR2 YNNKEL (reference sequence). CDR3 length: 14 amino acids. The CDR3 reads CASSQRGTADTQYF. DNA for the CDR3: TGTGCCAGCAGCCAGAGGGGGACCGCGGATACGCAGTATTTT.

This sequence joins TRBV18 and TRBJ2-7; 12 bases are a match to TRBD2. Germline V gene lookup returns CDR1 KGHSH and CDR2 LQKENI. With 4 bases clipped from V and 0 bases from J, the junction kept 7 bases outside the gene matches. The CDR3 loop spans 17 amino acids. The CDR3: CASSHSTSGSGSYEQYF. The CDR3 region has the DNA TGTGCCAGCTCACATTCGACTAGCGGGAGCGGCTCCTACGAGCAGTACTTC.

V and J are TRBV5-1 and TRBJ2-1, with D possibly being TRBD2 (6 bases). This CDR3 has 17 residues. V shed 5 bases and J shed 10 bases, with 28 bases lying between them. The germline V gene encodes CDR1 SGHRS and CDR2 YFSETQ. In nucleotides, the CDR3 is TGCGCCAGCAGTCCCCGGGCCGCCATGGGGGGAATCTGGGAGCAGTTCTTC. This encodes CASSPRAAMGGIWEQFF.

J is TRBJ2-2 and V is TRBV12-3 or TRBV12-4, with TRBD1 matching over 7 bases. The CDR3 length is 13 residues. The V gene end was trimmed by 5 bases and the J gene end by 6 bases; junction bases not matched to a gene: 3. CDR3 nucleotides: TGTGCCAGCAGTCCAGGGACAGCCGGGGAGCTGTTTTTT. Its translation: CASSPGTAGELFF.

This clonotype appeared many times. The chain carries TRBV29-1 and TRBJ2-5, with a tentative D call TRBD1 (6 bases). Germline lookup yields CDR1 SQVTM and CDR2 ANQGSEA. The CDR3 contains 14 residues. V was cut by 7 bases and J by 2 bases, with 17 bases left in between. The CDR3 DNA reads TGCAGCGCATCCCCCGGGACATATCAAGAGACCCAGTACTTC. It encodes CSASPGTYQETQYF.

The rearrangement joins TRBV20-1 to TRBJ2-4, with TRBD1 as a possible D gene (5 bases). CDR3 length: 13 residues. Germline assignment: CDR1 DFQATT and CDR2 SNEGSKA (reference sequence). Trimming took 3 bases from V and 8 from J, leaving 14 bases between them. The CDR3 spells CSASERGRHIQYF. The CDR3 coding sequence is TGCAGTGCTAGTGAAAGGGGTCGCCACATTCAGTACTTC.

This clonotype was picked up a small number of times. The CDR3: CAIGGWSYEQYF. The CDR3 DNA sequence: TGTGCCATCGGAGGGTGGTCCTACGAGCAGTACTTC. The rearrangement uses TRBV10-3 and TRBJ2-7; D is possibly TRBD2 (6 bases). Trimming shortened V by 8 bases and J by 1 base, and 9 bases separated the two germline ends. Germline-derived CDR1 and CDR2 are ENHRY and SYGVKD. CDR3 length: 12 residues.

This clonotype turned up a few times. The chain links TRBV28 to TRBJ1-6; D possibly corresponds to TRBD1 (5 bases). The CDR3 has 14 amino acids. Germline V lookup: CDR1 MDHEN, CDR2 SYDVKM. V lost 7 bases and J 7 bases, leaving 14 bases between the germline ends. The CDR3 sequence: CASTWGTENSPLHF. The DNA for the CDR3 is TGTGCCAGCACCTGGGGGACGGAGAATTCACCCCTCCACTTT.